This T cell receptor beta chain emerged from a study of tumor-infiltrating lymphocytes in primary liver carcinoma. Turning to the study itself: Each of the samples returned roughly 3.65 to 7.5 million productive TCRbeta reads (a yield similar across tissue types).

A primer matching the constant region was used to make TCR beta cDNA from 500 to 600 ng of total RNA. Libraries for TCR beta were built through three nested multiplex PCR rounds, which together made up a slightly modified ARM-PCR procedure. A C-beta reverse primer and TRBV1-TRBV30 forward primers served in each of the first two PCR rounds, at about 9 cycles apiece. MiXCR, run by TCRdb on the multiplex PCR reads, gives a single entry per CDR3 protein. Counted here are around 330,000 distinct CDR3 sequences, approximately 58% occurring once; the ten biggest clones make up 15% to 20%. Germline CDR1 MDHEN, CDR2 SYDVKM. The CDR3 has 15 amino acids. Both blood RNA, taken from unsorted whole blood, and germline DNA were extracted. With respect to this clonotype: Its antigen remains unidentified. A junction boundary mismatches the germline segment, possibly from a read error.

Study observations and caveats: Tumor-adjacent and tumor-blood pairs shared a smaller degree of overlap than tumor region pairs. When set against blood, tumors had a significantly higher top-250-clone fraction (p = 0.039).

This TCR was sampled from a woman in her twenties or thirties with primary liver carcinoma and hepatitis B virus infection. The sequenced material came from peripheral blood. The chain joins TRBV28 to TRBJ2-1; D might be TRBD1 (6 bases). The CDR3 protein is CASSFWGPTYNEQFF. Here the CDR3 DNA reads TGTGCCAGCAGTTTTTGGGGGCCGACCTACAATGAGCAATTCTTC.